This passage covers 26 T cell receptor beta chains from one sample sequenced in a study of OX40 agonist ivuxolimab in advanced cancers. This table comes from immunoSEQ multiplex PCR, and its TCRdb copy is limited to in-frame clones, with some not included. The profile shows 58,000 or so clones, approximately 87% of them singletons. Here the sequenced sample was CD4+ or CD8+ T cells sorted from blood, taken in a trial of the OX40 agonist ivuxolimab. These receptors were obtained from an adult with an advanced solid tumor such as melanoma, head and neck, liver or kidney cancer.

The chain employs TRBV6-1 and TRBJ1-5, with no clear D. CDR1 and CDR2 from the germline V gene are MNHNS and SASEGT. Trimming left V 4 bases short and J 2 bases short, with 12 bases between. This CDR3 spans 15 amino acids. DNA for the CDR3: TGTGCCAGCAGTGGCAACCCCGGTGGCAATCAGCCCCAGCATTTT. This sequence encodes CASSGNPGGNQPQHF.

The chain recombines TRBV19 with TRBJ1-3; the D is unclear. Germline CDR1 and CDR2: LNHDA and SQIVND (reference sequence). V dropped 8 bases and J dropped 0 bases, with 11 bases sitting between them. This CDR3 comprises 14 residues. This CDR3 reads CASEQVFSGNTIYF. The CDR3 DNA reads TGTGCCAGTGAGCAGGTCTTCTCTGGAAACACCATATATTTT.

The chain employs TRBV7-9 and TRBJ2-3; D ambiguous. This CDR3 comprises 14 residues. Between the trimmed V and J ends, which lost 1 base and 0 bases, there was a span of 5 bases. Germline CDR1 reads SEHNR; CDR2 reads FQNEAQ (reference sequence). CDR3 in DNA: TGTGCCAGCAGCTTAGAATATAGCACAGATACGCAGTATTTT. Its protein is CASSLEYSTDTQYF.

The chain combines TRBV29-1 with TRBJ2-1; TRBD2 aligns across 16 bases. V shed 6 bases and J 10 bases; nucleotides not matched to a gene: 12. Germline V lookup: CDR1 SQVTM, CDR2 ANQGSEA. This CDR3 spans 16 amino acids. CDR3 nucleotides: TGCAGCGTACCCGGGACTAGCGGGGGGGCAGGTGGGGAGCAGTTCTTC. As protein: CSVPGTSGGAGGEQFF.

The V and J genes are TRBV10-3 and TRBJ1-6; 8 bases agree with TRBD1. The V gene's germline CDR1 is ENHRY and CDR2 SYGVKD. CDR3 length: 19 residues. Trimming took 0 bases from V and 0 from J; bases not matched to a gene: 7. CDR3 DNA: TGTGCCATCAGTGAGTCGGCCCAGGGGGCGAGCTCCTATAATTCACCCCTCCACTTT. Protein product: CAISESAQGASSYNSPLHF.

This chain links TRBV29-1 with TRBJ2-7; 10 bases are shared with TRBD1. Germline trimming cut 6 bases from V and 6 bases from J; bases unmatched to any gene: 8. This CDR3 comprises 13 residues. Germline CDR1 SQVTM, CDR2 ANQGSEA. CDR3 sequence reads: CSVGQGGTSEQYF. The DNA of the CDR3 is TGCAGCGTCGGACAGGGGGGTACGAGCGAGCAGTACTTC.

The V call is TRBV5-1, the J call TRBJ2-5, with 11 bases matching TRBD2. This CDR3 has 13 residues. CDR1 is SGHRS and CDR2 is YFSETQ in the germline V gene. V was clipped by 9 bases and J by 2 bases; unmatched bases: 3. In DNA, the CDR3 is TGCGCCACTCGACTAGCGGGGCAAGAGACCCAGTACTTC. Its translation is CATRLAGQETQYF. The full variable domain, in which reference TRBV5-1 and TRBJ2-5 provide the parts outside the CDR3, is KAGVTQTPRYLIKTRGQQVTLSCSPISGHRSVSWYQQTPGQGLQFLFEYFSETQRNKGNFPGRFSGRQFSNSRSEMNVSTLELGDSALYLCATRLAGQETQYFGPGTRLLVL.

This sequence joins TRBV5-1 and TRBJ2-1; D ambiguous. Per the germline V gene, CDR1 is SGHRS and CDR2 is YFSETQ. Trimming left V 4 bases short and J 6 bases short, with 14 bases between. CDR3 length equals 14 residues. The CDR3 DNA reads as TGCGCCAGCAGCCCCCCCCTAGAATCCAATGAGCAGTTCTTC. This gives the protein CASSPPLESNEQFF. Complete variable domain (other parts from reference TRBV5-1 and TRBJ2-1): KAGVTQTPRYLIKTRGQQVTLSCSPISGHRSVSWYQQTPGQGLQFLFEYFSETQRNKGNFPGRFSGRQFSNSRSEMNVSTLELGDSALYLCASSPPLESNEQFFGPGTRLTVL.

The rearrangement joins TRBV9 to TRBJ2-5, with 9 positions matching TRBD2. V dropped 0 bases and J dropped 5; count of bases not matched to a gene: 8. Germline loops: CDR1 SGDLS, CDR2 YYNGEE. The CDR3 has 16 amino acids. The CDR3: CASSVAPGGGDETQYF. Here the CDR3 DNA reads TGTGCCAGCAGCGTAGCTCCCGGCGGGGGGGACGAGACCCAGTACTTC.

The chain links TRBV20-1 to TRBJ1-2; D not certain. The CDR3 extends over 10 amino acids. Germline lookup yields CDR1 DFQATT and CDR2 SNEGSKA (reference sequence). V was shortened by 3 bases and J by 8 bases, with 7 bases between the two germline ends. The CDR3 sequence: CSASKEGYTF. DNA for the CDR3: TGCAGTGCTAGCAAGGAGGGCTACACCTTC.

V gene TRBV19 combines with J gene TRBJ2-3; 14 positions agree with TRBD2. The junction had 7 bases not matched to a gene; V was cut back by 7 bases and J by 4 bases. Germline V gene sequence: CDR1 LNHDA, CDR2 SQIVND (reference sequence). The CDR3 is made up of 16 amino acids. CDR3 sequence reads: CASKRTSGGTSDTQYF. Written as DNA, the CDR3 is TGTGCCAGTAAAAGGACTAGCGGGGGGACCTCAGATACGCAGTATTTT.

The gene calls are TRBV2 and TRBJ2-3; maybe TRBD1 (6 bases). The CDR3 has 14 residues. The germline V and J ends were trimmed by 5 bases and 8 bases, with 17 bases remaining between them. Germline V gene data show CDR1 as SNHLY and CDR2 as FYNNEI. This chain's CDR3 is CASSPDISRGTQYF. DNA for the CDR3: TGTGCCAGCAGTCCGGACATCTCCAGGGGTACGCAGTATTTT. Supplemented by reference TRBV2 and TRBJ2-3, the full variable domain reads EPEVTQTPSHQVTQMGQEVILRCVPISNHLYFYWYRQILGQKVEFLVSFYNNEISEKSEIFDDQFSVERPDGSNFTLKIRSTKLEDSAMYFCASSPDISRGTQYFGPGTRLTVL.

This clone was recorded once. V gene TRBV6-1 combines with J gene TRBJ2-1; weak D call: TRBD2 (5 bases). This CDR3 comprises 11 residues. CDR1 is MNHNS, CDR2 SASEGT, per germline. Trimming stripped 2 bases from V and 13 bases from J, with 9 bases between. The CDR3 protein is CASSEWGEQFF. In DNA form, the CDR3 reads TGTGCCAGCAGTGAATGGGGAGAACAGTTCTTC.

The V and J genes are TRBV27 and TRBJ2-2; D gene uncertain. Germline CDR1 and CDR2: MNHEY and SMNVEV (reference sequence). Trimming pared 2 bases from V and 4 bases from J, leaving 5 bases between. CDR3 length: 13 amino acids. CDR3 DNA sequence: TGTGCCAGCAGTTTAGGGGTCACCGGGGAGCTGTTTTTT. Its protein is CASSLGVTGELFF.

The J gene is TRBJ1-6, the V gene TRBV4-3; D may be TRBD1 (5 bases). The CDR3 totals 15 residues. Trimming removed 0 bases at V and 9 bases at J, with 12 bases between. From germline, CDR1 is LGHNA and CDR2 YSLEER. CDR3 in amino acids: CASSQDALGASPLHF. The DNA for the CDR3 is TGCGCCAGCAGCCAAGACGCCTTAGGGGCTTCACCCCTCCACTTT.

V is TRBV4-3 and J is TRBJ1-4; D gene uncertain. Per germline, CDR1 LGHNA and CDR2 YSLEER. V lost 0 bases and J lost 5, with 10 bases in between. CDR3 size: 15 residues. The CDR3 DNA sequence: TGCGCCAGCAGCCAAGAGGGTGGGTCGAATGAAAAACTGTTTTTT. It is translated as CASSQEGGSNEKLFF.

This chain links TRBV19 with TRBJ2-5; D possibly corresponds to TRBD2 (6 bases). This CDR3 spans 13 amino acids. The germline CDR1 and CDR2 sequences are LNHDA and SQIVND (reference sequence). V lost 0 bases, J lost 7 bases, and 9 bases lay in between. CDR3 region: CASSIEEGRTQYF. CDR3 sequence (DNA): TGTGCCAGTAGTATAGAGGAGGGGAGGACCCAGTACTTC. Full variable domain (rest looked up from reference TRBV19 and TRBJ2-5): DGGITQSPKYLFRKEGQNVTLSCEQNLNHDAMYWYRQDPGQGLRLIYYSQIVNDFQKGDIAEGYSVSREKKESFPLTVTSAQKNPTAFYLCASSIEEGRTQYFGPGTRLLVL.

The chain has TRBV7-9 and TRBJ2-3; the D gene is possibly TRBD2 (7 bases). CDR1 is SEHNR, CDR2 FQNEAQ, per germline (reference sequence). The CDR3 sequence is 16 residues long. Trimming stripped 5 bases from V and 2 bases from J, with 17 bases between. The CDR3 here is CASSPSRGGFTDTQYF. Written as DNA, the CDR3 is TGTGCCAGCAGCCCTTCTAGGGGGGGATTCACAGATACGCAGTATTTT. The full variable domain, with the rest looked up from reference TRBV7-9 and TRBJ2-3, is DTGVSQNPRHKITKRGQNVTFRCDPISEHNRLYWYRQTLGQGPEFLTYFQNEAQLEKSRLLSDRFSAERPKGSFSTLEIQRTEQGDSAMYLCASSPSRGGFTDTQYFGPGTRLTVL.

The chain has TRBV28 and TRBJ1-1; D gene uncertain. Trimming removed 3 bases from V and 8 bases from J, with 10 bases in between. This CDR3 contains 12 residues. CDR1 and CDR2 from the germline V gene are MDHEN and SYDVKM. CDR3 residues: CASSFYRAEAFF. The CDR3 nucleotides are TGTGCCAGCAGTTTCTACAGAGCCGAAGCTTTCTTT. The variable domain in full, completed from reference TRBV28 and TRBJ1-1, reads DVKVTQSSRYLVKRTGEKVFLECVQDMDHENMFWYRQDPGLGLRLIYFSYDVKMKEKGDIPEGYSVSREKKERFSLILESASTNQTSMYLCASSFYRAEAFFGQGTRLTVV.

This chain uses TRBV7-3 with TRBJ1-5, with 9 bases identical to TRBD1. Germline CDR1 is SGHTA and CDR2 is FQGTGA. The CDR3 length is 14 residues. Trimming removed 3 bases from V and 7 bases from J; junction bases left unmatched: 4. The CDR3 DNA reads TGTGCCAGCAGCTTGGGACAGGGAGAGCAGCCCCAGCATTTT. Translation gives CASSLGQGEQPQHF.

This clone was observed a few times. V gene TRBV2 combines with J gene TRBJ2-7; D possibly matches TRBD1 or TRBD2 (5 bases each). The germline V gene encodes CDR1 SNHLY and CDR2 FYNNEI. CDR3 length: 15 amino acids. V shed 5 bases and J shed 0 bases, with 14 bases lying between them. The CDR3 nucleotides read TGTGCCAGCAGTTCCCTAGGGGAGCGCTCCTACGAGCAGTACTTC. This sequence encodes CASSSLGERSYEQYF.

The table lists this clone with a few counts. The V call is TRBV4-3, the J call TRBJ2-3; 7 nucleotides agree with TRBD1. The CDR3 extends over 17 amino acids. Germline CDR1 and CDR2: LGHNA and YSLEER. The V gene end was trimmed by 1 base and the J gene end by 4 bases; junction bases not matched to a gene: 11. The CDR3 region has the DNA TGCGCCAGCAGCCAAGCGCTGACAGGGATGTTGGCAGATACGCAGTATTTT. Residues: CASSQALTGMLADTQYF.

In the case of this clone: The sample contains more than one DNA sequence encoding this CDR3. The J gene is TRBJ1-5, the V gene TRBV7-9; no clear D gene. CDR3 size: 15 residues. V lost 0 bases to trimming and J lost 3 bases, with 9 bases between them. Germline CDR1 is SEHNR and CDR2 is FQNEAQ (reference sequence). For the CDR3, the DNA is TGTGCCAGCAGCTTAGCGTCCGGAGACAATCAGCCCCAGCATTTT. Its translation is CASSLASGDNQPQHF.

This chain connects TRBV5-1 to TRBJ2-5; TRBD1 matches at 7 bases. This CDR3 is 15 amino acids long. V lost 0 bases to trimming and J lost 7 bases; unmatched junction nucleotides: 9. From germline, CDR1 is SGHRS and CDR2 YFSETQ. The DNA of the CDR3 is TGCGCCAGCAGCTTGGAGGGGGCCAGCCCAAGGACCCAGTACTTC. As protein: CASSLEGASPRTQYF.

This clone was found a few times. The V gene is TRBV10-2, the J gene TRBJ1-5; TRBD1 matches at 7 bases. Looked up from germline, CDR1 is WSHSY and CDR2 is SAAADI. Germline trimming cut 6 bases from V and 4 bases from J; bases unmatched to any gene: 6. The CDR3 has 14 residues. The CDR3 sequence is CASSGTASNQPQHF. The DNA of the CDR3 is TGCGCCAGCAGCGGGACAGCGTCAAATCAGCCCCAGCATTTT.

A word on this clone: The junction departs from the called germline gene at one end, perhaps through a read error. This chain joins TRBV7-7 and TRBJ2-5; maybe TRBD2 (6 bases). The CDR3 is 16 amino acids. CDR1 and CDR2 from the germline V gene are SSHAT and FNYEAQ (reference sequence). The DNA of the CDR3 is TGTGCTAGCAGCTTACGGGGAGGCGGCGGGGAAGAGACCCAGTACTTC. This codes for CASSLRGGGGEETQYF. Full variable domain (outside the CDR3, taken from reference TRBV7-7 and TRBJ2-5): GAGVSQSPRYKVTKRGQDVTLRCDPISSHATLYWYQQALGQGPEFLTYFNYEAQPDKSGLPSDRFSAERPEGSISTLTIQRTEQRDSAMYRCASSLRGGGGEETQYFGPGTRLLVL.